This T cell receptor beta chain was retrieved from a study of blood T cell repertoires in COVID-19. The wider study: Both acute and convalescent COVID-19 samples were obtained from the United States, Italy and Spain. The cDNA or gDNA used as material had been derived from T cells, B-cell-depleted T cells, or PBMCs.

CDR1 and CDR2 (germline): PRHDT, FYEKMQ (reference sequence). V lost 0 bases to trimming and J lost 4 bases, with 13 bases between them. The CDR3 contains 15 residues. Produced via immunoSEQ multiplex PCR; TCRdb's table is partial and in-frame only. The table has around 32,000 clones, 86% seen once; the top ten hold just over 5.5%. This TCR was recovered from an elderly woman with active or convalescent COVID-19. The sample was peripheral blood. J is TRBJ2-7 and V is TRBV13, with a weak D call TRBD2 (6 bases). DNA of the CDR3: TGTGCCAGCAGCTTAGGGACTAGACCTGATTACGAGCAGTACTTC. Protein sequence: CASSLGTRPDYEQYF.